Presented here are 24 T cell receptor beta chains from one specimen sequenced in a study of graft-versus-host responses after intestinal transplantation (TCRdb year 2021). The library was obtained by the immunoSEQ multiplex PCR assay. TCRdb took this table from immuneACCESS and kept in-frame rearrangements with V and J called. Such tables lack part of the clones; where checked against another copy, unresolved V genes explain under half of the gap, and the rest is unexplained. The sample profile shows roughly 100,000 clones; 80% to 95% of them were found once. The ten top clones hold more than 0.9% of the sample. Their recognized antigens are unknown. This sample's time point label indicates: cells obtained before transplantation from donor or recipient. The source material was unstimulated CD8+ T cells sorted from spleen or lymph node cells, sampled before intestinal transplant. The receptors shown here come from a human donor who received an intestinal transplant.

This clone showed up just a few times. The V and J genes are TRBV13 and TRBJ2-7, with 10 bases that match TRBD1. CDR3 size: 15 residues. The V and J ends lost 4 bases and 3 bases, in that order; junction bases with no gene match: 6. Per germline, CDR1 PRHDT and CDR2 FYEKMQ (reference sequence). CDR3 in amino acids: CASSYGGQGVYEQYF. CDR3 bases: TGTGCCAGCAGCTACGGAGGACAGGGGGTCTACGAGCAGTACTTC.

The rearrangement uses TRBV2 and TRBJ2-5; D possibly corresponds to TRBD2 (7 bases). Germline loops: CDR1 SNHLY, CDR2 FYNNEI. The ends were cut back, 9 bases at V and 5 bases at J, with 16 bases in the middle. This CDR3 has 13 amino acids. In DNA form, the CDR3 reads TGTGCCAGTGTGGGGGGGCCGGGCGAGACCCAGTACTTC. Translating it yields CASVGGPGETQYF.

The CDR3 coding sequence is TGTGCCAGCAGCTTGGCGGGCACGCGACAAGAGACCCAGTACTTC. Protein product: CASSLAGTRQETQYF. The chain recombines TRBV5-4 with TRBJ2-5; the D is unclear. The CDR3 is made up of 15 amino acids. CDR1 and CDR2 from the germline V gene are SGHNT and YYREEE (reference sequence). Trimming cost V 0 bases and J 2 bases, with 11 bases left between them.

This chain uses TRBV13 with TRBJ2-4; D is possibly TRBD1 (5 bases). There are 15 residues in the CDR3. V was cut by 1 base and J by 0 bases, with 7 bases left in between. The germline V gene has CDR1 PRHDT and CDR2 FYEKMQ (reference sequence). The CDR3 sequence is CASSLEGEAKNIQYF. The CDR3 DNA reads as TGTGCCAGCAGCTTAGAAGGGGAAGCCAAAAACATTCAGTACTTC.

The V gene is TRBV28, the J gene TRBJ2-7; possibly TRBD2 for D (6 bases). CDR3 length equals 14 residues. Looked up from germline, CDR1 is MDHEN and CDR2 is SYDVKM. Trimming pared 2 bases from V and 3 bases from J, leaving 11 bases between. The CDR3 loop reads CASSLGRLDYEQYF. The CDR3 DNA follows: TGTGCCAGCAGTTTAGGGAGGTTGGACTACGAGCAGTACTTC.

CDR3 DNA: TGTGCCAGCAGTGAATCCCTACTGCTGAGTTCAAGCAATCAGCCCCAGCATTTT. It is translated as CASSESLLLSSSNQPQHF. The chain links TRBV2 to TRBJ1-5; D not resolved. Germline lookup yields CDR1 SNHLY and CDR2 FYNNEI. V lost 2 bases and J lost 1, with 18 bases in between. There are 18 residues in the CDR3.

This chain uses TRBV6-5 with TRBJ2-7; a weak D match, TRBD2 (6 bases). With 11 bases removed from V and 5 bases from J, the gap between germline ends came to 19 bases. The CDR3 length is 13 residues. Germline V gene data show CDR1 as MNHEY and CDR2 as SVGAGI. As DNA, the CDR3 is TGTGCCGGTAAGCGGGCGGCGCGAGACGAGCAGTACTTC. It specifies CAGKRAARDEQYF.

The rearrangement links TRBV4-1 to TRBJ1-3; possibly TRBD1 for D (6 bases). The CDR3 has 15 residues. The V end was cut by 5 bases, the J end by 1 base, with 12 bases between. Germline CDR1 MGHRA, CDR2 YSYEKL. The CDR3 sequence is CASSSVGGSGNTIYF. Written as DNA, the CDR3 is TGCGCCAGCAGCTCTGTAGGGGGGTCTGGAAACACCATATATTTT.

The chain joins TRBV5-6 to TRBJ1-1; TRBD1 agrees at 11 bases. There are 14 residues in the CDR3. CDR1 is SGHDT, CDR2 YYEEEE, per germline. Trimming removed 3 bases from V and 5 bases from J; junction bases left unmatched: 3. As DNA, the CDR3 is TGTGCCAGCAGCTCGGGACAGGGGGTAACTGAAGCTTTCTTT. Protein product: CASSSGQGVTEAFF.

Concerning this clone: The sample contains more than one DNA sequence encoding this CDR3. The chain couples TRBV27 to TRBJ2-7; unclear D gene. This CDR3 is 13 amino acids long. CDR1 and CDR2 from the germline V gene are MNHEY and SMNVEV (reference sequence). The ends were cut back, 3 bases at V and 0 bases at J, with 6 bases in the middle. This chain's CDR3 is CASSFTSSYEQYF. The CDR3 DNA follows: TGTGCCAGCAGTTTCACAAGCTCCTACGAGCAGTACTTC.

This clone is a singleton in its sample. The gene calls are TRBV28 and TRBJ2-1, with 16 bases aligning to TRBD2. Trimming removed 5 bases from V and 15 bases from J; junction bases left unmatched: 4. Per germline, CDR1 MDHEN and CDR2 SYDVKM. There are 13 residues in the CDR3. The CDR3 spells CASSHGTSGGGFF. CDR3 DNA: TGTGCCAGCAGTCACGGGACTAGCGGGGGGGGGTTCTTC.

The chain uses TRBV7-8 and TRBJ1-6; D is undetermined. Trimming took off 5 bases at V and 0 bases at J, with 14 bases between the two ends. The germline V gene has CDR1 SGHVS and CDR2 FQNEAQ. The CDR3 has 17 amino acids. The CDR3 region has the DNA TGTGCCAGCAGCGATCGAGGACTGGGCTCCTATAATTCACCCCTCCACTTT. This sequence encodes CASSDRGLGSYNSPLHF.

This chain links TRBV27 with TRBJ2-3; possible D gene TRBD1, 6 bases. Germline assignment: CDR1 MNHEY and CDR2 SMNVEV (reference sequence). The CDR3 runs 18 residues. V lost 3 bases and J lost 3, with 22 bases in between. CDR3 loop: CASSFALTGSGRTDTQYF. CDR3 DNA: TGTGCCAGCAGTTTCGCCCTAACAGGGTCGGGGCGGACAGATACGCAGTATTTT.

The V call is TRBV5-6, the J call TRBJ2-7; unclear D gene. Between the trimmed V and J ends, which lost 3 bases and 7 bases, there was a span of 8 bases. The CDR3 sequence is 11 residues long. CDR1 and CDR2 (germline): SGHDT, YYEEEE. The CDR3 reads CASSYTEEQYF. The CDR3, as DNA: TGTGCCAGCAGCTACACAGAAGAGCAGTACTTC.

This clone was found once. This chain links TRBV15 with TRBJ2-1; D possibly uses TRBD1 or TRBD2 (6 bases each). V gave up 5 bases and J gave up 10 bases, with 21 bases separating them. CDR3 length: 15 amino acids. Germline loops: CDR1 LNHNV, CDR2 YYDKDF (reference sequence). This chain's CDR3 is CATSETGARYWEQFF. The CDR3 DNA sequence: TGTGCCACCAGCGAAACGGGGGCCCGATACTGGGAGCAGTTCTTC.

V usage is TRBV10-1 and J usage is TRBJ2-2; D unclear. The CDR3 extends over 12 amino acids. The V end was cut by 9 bases, the J end by 4 bases, with 9 bases between. CDR1 WNHNN and CDR2 SYGVQD come from the germline V gene (reference sequence). The CDR3, as DNA: TGCGCCAGTACAGATGCCACCGGGGAGCTGTTTTTT. Translated: CASTDATGELFF.

This clone was counted once. This rearrangement joins TRBV6-5 to TRBJ2-1; D could derive from TRBD1 or TRBD2 (5 bases each). Germline V lookup: CDR1 MNHEY, CDR2 SVGAGI. V dropped 0 bases and J dropped 6 bases, with 9 bases sitting between them. This CDR3 comprises 14 residues. The CDR3 sequence is CASSYSERGNEQFF. CDR3 coding DNA: TGTGCCAGCAGTTACTCGGAGAGGGGCAATGAGCAGTTCTTC.

This rearrangement joins TRBV10-3 to TRBJ1-1; 9 bases are a match to TRBD1. In germline, CDR1 is ENHRY, CDR2 SYGVKD. J lost 1 base, V lost 4 bases, and 4 bases had no gene match. The CDR3 is 15 residues long. The DNA for the CDR3 is TGTGCCATCAGTGCGGGACAGGGAAAGAACACTGAAGCTTTCTTT. Translating gives CAISAGQGKNTEAFF.

The gene calls are TRBV9 and TRBJ2-1; TRBD2 matches at 16 bases. J lost 8 bases, V lost 4 bases, and 12 bases had no gene match. This CDR3 is built from 18 residues. Germline values: CDR1 SGDLS, CDR2 YYNGEE. CDR3 sequence reads: CASSSPGLAGGLLDEQFF. Written as DNA, the CDR3 is TGTGCCAGCAGCTCCCCGGGACTAGCGGGGGGGCTTCTCGATGAGCAGTTCTTC.

This chain connects TRBV2 to TRBJ2-1; a weak D match, TRBD2 (5 bases). This CDR3 region has 13 residues. V gave up 3 bases and J gave up 6 bases, with 9 bases separating them. Germline V gene data show CDR1 as SNHLY and CDR2 as FYNNEI. The CDR3, as DNA: TGTGCCAGCAGTGAGGGAGCTCTCAATGAGCAGTTCTTC. Residues: CASSEGALNEQFF.

The table lists this clone with a count of one. V is TRBV6-6 and J is TRBJ1-2, with a weak D call TRBD1 (6 bases). Germline V gene lookup returns CDR1 MNHNY and CDR2 SVGAGI (reference sequence). Trimming cost V 6 bases and J 3 bases, with 11 bases left between them. The CDR3 has 13 residues. CDR3 DNA: TGTGCCAGCAGCGCCGGGACACACTATGGCTACACCTTC. Its protein product is CASSAGTHYGYTF.

The chain employs TRBV19 and TRBJ2-1; D uncertain. CDR1 LNHDA and CDR2 SQIVND come from the germline V gene (reference sequence). This CDR3 region has 13 residues. V gave up 6 bases and J gave up 5 bases, with 11 bases separating them. CDR3 nucleotide sequence: TGTGCCAGTAGCAACTACGGGCACAATGAGCAGTTCTTC. Translation gives CASSNYGHNEQFF.

On this clone itself: An end of the junction differs from the germline gene, which may be a read error. At the DNA level, this CDR3 is encoded by other sequences in the same sample as well. The chain carries TRBV6-1 and TRBJ1-5; D not resolved. The CDR3 contains 15 residues. The germline CDR1 and CDR2 sequences are MNHNS and SASEGT. The CDR3 reads CASRDGPYSNQPQHF. In DNA, the CDR3 is TGTGCCAGCAGGGACGGACCATATAGCAATCAACCCCAGCATTTT.

The rearrangement uses TRBV2 and TRBJ1-2, with no clear D. CDR1 SNHLY and CDR2 FYNNEI come from the germline V gene. The germline V and J ends were trimmed by 0 bases and 4 bases, with 12 bases remaining between them. The CDR3 runs 15 residues. CDR3 region: CASSEAPRTGYGYTF. The CDR3 DNA reads TGTGCCAGCAGTGAAGCGCCGCGGACGGGCTATGGCTACACCTTC.